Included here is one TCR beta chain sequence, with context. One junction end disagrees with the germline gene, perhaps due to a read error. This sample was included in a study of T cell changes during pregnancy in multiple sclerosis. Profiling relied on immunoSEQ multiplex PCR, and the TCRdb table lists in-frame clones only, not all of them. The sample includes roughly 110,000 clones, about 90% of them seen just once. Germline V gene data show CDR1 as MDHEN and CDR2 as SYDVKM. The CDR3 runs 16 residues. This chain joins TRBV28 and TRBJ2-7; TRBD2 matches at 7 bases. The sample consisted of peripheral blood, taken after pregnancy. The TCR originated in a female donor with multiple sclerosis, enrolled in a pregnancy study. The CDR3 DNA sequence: TGTGCCAGCAGCCGAGACCGGGGAGGGCGCTCCAACGAGCAGTACTTC. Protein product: CASSRDRGGRSNEQYF.